One sample yielded the 14 T cell receptor beta chains listed below, sequenced in a study of shared clonotypes between healthy human individuals. In the naive CD8 group, cells lacked CD45RO and were positively selected for CCR7, so terminally differentiated effector memory CD45RA+ cells were left out. Generated by immunoSEQ multiplex PCR, the TCRdb table keeps only in-frame clones and is missing some. This table has about 600,000 clones, about 95% appearing once. The source material was naive CD8+ T cells sorted from blood. These receptors were obtained from a woman aged 25 to 39 in good health.

This rearrangement joins TRBV5-5 to TRBJ2-7, with 8 bases identical to TRBD1. Germline-derived CDR1 and CDR2 are SGHKS and YYEKEE (reference sequence). CDR3 length: 15 amino acids. After removal of 1 base from V and 6 bases from J, the junction contained 9 bases not matched to a gene. CDR3 sequence: CASSLSAGGPGEQYF. The CDR3 nucleotides are TGTGCCAGCAGCTTGTCGGCAGGGGGCCCGGGCGAGCAGTACTTC.

Only one count was recorded for this clone. This chain uses TRBV28 with TRBJ1-1, with D unresolved. Germline values: CDR1 MDHEN, CDR2 SYDVKM. The CDR3 is made up of 13 amino acids. Trimming removed 7 bases from V and 2 bases from J, with 11 bases in between. CDR3 sequence reads: CASTLGLNTEAFF. Written as DNA, the CDR3 is TGTGCCAGCACCTTGGGATTAAACACTGAAGCTTTCTTT. The full variable domain, its missing parts supplied by reference TRBV28 and TRBJ1-1, is DVKVTQSSRYLVKRTGEKVFLECVQDMDHENMFWYRQDPGLGLRLIYFSYDVKMKEKGDIPEGYSVSREKKERFSLILESASTNQTSMYLCASTLGLNTEAFFGQGTRLTVV.

Note on this clone: In the same sample, other DNA sequences code for this CDR3. The J gene is TRBJ2-5, the V gene TRBV19, with D uncertain. The DNA end lines up better with TRBJ2-7; the J call may be wrong. The CDR3 sequence is 11 residues long. Germline lookup yields CDR1 LNHDA and CDR2 SQIVND (reference sequence). This chain's CDR3 is CASSIGYEQYF. The CDR3 DNA reads as TGTGCCAGTAGTATAGGTTACGAGCAGTACTTC.

The J gene is TRBJ2-6, the V gene TRBV2; a weak D match, TRBD1 (5 bases). CDR3 length equals 17 residues. Germline V gene data show CDR1 as SNHLY and CDR2 as FYNNEI. Trimming removed 7 bases from V and 0 bases from J, with 16 bases in between. CDR3 coding DNA: TGTGCCAGCAAGGTAATCACAGGCCGCTCTGGGGCCAACGTCCTGACTTTC. Translated, it gives CASKVITGRSGANVLTF.

The chain combines TRBV28 with TRBJ1-1, with D uncertain. Trimming took 2 bases from V and 7 from J, leaving 17 bases between them. CDR3 size: 15 residues. The V gene's germline CDR1 is MDHEN and CDR2 SYDVKM. Here the CDR3 reads CASSLMKAPWGEAFF. CDR3 in DNA: TGTGCCAGCAGTTTAATGAAGGCCCCGTGGGGTGAAGCTTTCTTT.

This clone came up once. The chain combines TRBV27 with TRBJ1-5; 8 bases line up with TRBD1. With V trimmed by 5 bases and J by 7 bases, 10 bases remained unmatched. The CDR3 covers 15 residues. In germline, CDR1 is MNHEY, CDR2 SMNVEV (reference sequence). CDR3 residues: CASSDGTGGRQPQHF. The CDR3 bases are TGTGCCAGCAGTGACGGGACAGGAGGGAGACAGCCCCAGCATTTT.

This rearrangement joins TRBV9 to TRBJ2-7; the match to TRBD2 covers 11 bases. The CDR3 length is 15 residues. In germline, CDR1 is SGDLS, CDR2 YYNGEE. V shed 2 bases and J 5 bases; nucleotides not matched to a gene: 6. The CDR3 DNA reads TGTGCCAGCAGCGTTATAGCGGGAGGGCCCAACGAGCAGTACTTC. It codes for CASSVIAGGPNEQYF. Complete variable domain (other parts from reference TRBV9 and TRBJ2-7): DSGVTQTPKHLITATGQRVTLRCSPRSGDLSVYWYQQSLDQGLQFLIQYYNGEERAKGNILERFSAQQFPDLHSELNLSSLELGDSALYFCASSVIAGGPNEQYFGPGTRLTVT.

V is TRBV19 and J is TRBJ2-6; D is tentatively TRBD1 or TRBD2 (5 bases each). This CDR3 has 19 residues. The ends were cut back, 3 bases at V and 0 bases at J, with 18 bases in the middle. The V gene's germline CDR1 is LNHDA and CDR2 SQIVND (reference sequence). This CDR3 is CASSIRSEGLLSGANVLTF. CDR3 DNA sequence: TGTGCCAGTAGTATCCGGTCCGAGGGGCTCCTCTCTGGGGCCAACGTCCTGACTTTC.

The chain has TRBV6-6 and TRBJ2-7; D not resolved. The CDR3 runs to 13 residues. V lost 6 bases and J lost 4, with 13 bases in between. CDR1 MNHNY and CDR2 SVGAGI come from the germline V gene (reference sequence). The CDR3 spells CASRDGSIYEQYF. CDR3 nucleotide sequence: TGTGCCAGCAGAGACGGGTCCATATACGAGCAGTACTTC.

This chain connects TRBV9 to TRBJ2-7, with D possibly matching TRBD1 (6 bases). Trimming shortened V by 7 bases and J by 3 bases, and 17 bases separated the two germline ends. Germline V gene data show CDR1 as SGDLS and CDR2 as YYNGEE. The CDR3 loop spans 14 amino acids. CDR3 sequence (DNA): TGTGCCAGCTCATCAGGGGAAATAGTCTACGAGCAGTACTTC. Residues: CASSSGEIVYEQYF.

This sequence joins TRBV27 and TRBJ2-7; unclear D gene. V lost 6 bases and J lost 3, with 12 bases in between. Germline CDR1 and CDR2: MNHEY and SMNVEV (reference sequence). CDR3 length: 13 amino acids. The DNA for the CDR3 is TGTGCCAGCAGCCCTGGGTACGGCTACGAGCAGTACTTC. Protein sequence: CASSPGYGYEQYF.

This clone was found once. The chain is built from TRBV4-1 and TRBJ2-7; 9 nucleotides align to TRBD2. The length of the CDR3 is 14 residues. CDR1 is MGHRA, CDR2 YSYEKL, per germline. V was pared by 3 bases and J by 3 bases, with 3 bases of the junction left unmatched. Written as DNA, the CDR3 is TGCGCCAGCAGCCATAGTAGCGGGAGCTACGAGCAGTACTTC. It encodes CASSHSSGSYEQYF.

The V and J genes are TRBV15 and TRBJ1-4, with D perhaps matching TRBD1 (5 bases). The V gene's germline CDR1 is LNHNV and CDR2 YYDKDF (reference sequence). The CDR3 loop spans 15 amino acids. V gave up 2 bases and J gave up 6 bases, with 13 bases separating them. CDR3 sequence reads: CATSRIVGPYEKLFF. DNA of the CDR3: TGTGCCACCAGCAGAATTGTGGGGCCCTATGAAAAACTGTTTTTT.

J is TRBJ2-7 and V is TRBV19; D gene uncertain. Trimming took off 2 bases at V and 1 base at J, with 12 bases between the two ends. Germline CDR1 and CDR2: LNHDA and SQIVND (reference sequence). The CDR3 covers 15 residues. This CDR3 is CASSISVGKSYEQYF. DNA for the CDR3: TGTGCCAGTAGTATATCGGTGGGGAAATCCTACGAGCAGTACTTC.